The clone carrying this TCR beta chain was detected many times. Its antigen is undetermined. The CDR3 runs 18 residues. With V trimmed by 5 bases and J by 3 bases, 18 bases remained unmatched. Looked up from germline, CDR1 is SGHRS and CDR2 is YFSETQ. From 5'RACE with constant-segment primers came TCR alpha and TCR beta cDNA libraries that carried sample barcodes and UMIs. Each CDR3 protein is one row after TCRdb ran MiXCR on the 5' RACE reads. The data hold under 400,000 distinct CDR3 sequences, with 21% observed a single time. This entry is derived from a study of T-cell memory formation after mild COVID-19. Study background: Clusters were largely donor specific. Findings of the study overall: The main location of contracting CD4+ clones was CM and EM, and that of contracting CD8+ clones was EMRA.

The source of this sequence is an adult woman who had mild COVID-19 (a few samples of this study predate the infection). Cell type and time point are not known. The sample consisted of PBMCs or a T cell subset sorted from them (not recorded which). The genes are TRBV5-1 and TRBJ2-7, with TRBD1 matching over 9 bases. CDR3 sequence reads: CASRGGQGRNRRFYEQYF. CDR3 nucleotide sequence: TGCGCCAGCAGGGGGGGACAGGGAAGGAACCGACGGTTCTACGAGCAGTACTTC.